Shown below are 20 T cell receptor beta chains from a single sample sequenced in a study of CD8+ T cells in alopecia areata. Treatment specified: oral pan-JAK inhibitor, 5-10 mg twice daily. The sequencing template was cDNA reverse transcribed from extracted RNA. TCRdb's table, derived via immunoSEQ multiplex PCR, lists solely in-frame clones and lacks some. Of fewer than 250,000 clones in the sample, around three fifths are singletons; the top ten hold approximately 0.93%. The sample in question was CD4+ T cells sorted from blood, obtained at week 24, from a patient treated with tofacitinib. The source is a human donor with alopecia areata.

The rearrangement uses TRBV7-2 and TRBJ1-1; D gene unclear. The CDR3 has 14 amino acids. CDR1 is SGHTA, CDR2 FQGNSA, per germline. The ends were cut back, 1 base at V and 11 bases at J, with 17 bases in the middle. Here the CDR3 reads CASSLDRQSVVAFF. DNA of the CDR3: TGTGCCAGCAGCTTAGATCGGCAAAGTGTTGTGGCTTTCTTT.

The gene calls are TRBV7-9 and TRBJ1-1; D not resolved. Trimming shortened V by 7 bases and J by 3 bases, and 6 bases separated the two germline ends. CDR3 length: 11 residues. Looked up from germline, CDR1 is SEHNR and CDR2 is FQNEAQ (reference sequence). The CDR3 region has the DNA TGTGCCAGCACTCCGGACACTGAAGCTTTCTTT. Amino acids: CASTPDTEAFF. The complete variable domain, with remaining parts taken from reference TRBV7-9 and TRBJ1-1, reads DTGVSQNPRHKITKRGQNVTFRCDPISEHNRLYWYRQTLGQGPEFLTYFQNEAQLEKSRLLSDRFSAERPKGSFSTLEIQRTEQGDSAMYLCASTPDTEAFFGQGTRLTVV.

The count of this clone is one. The gene calls are TRBV7-2 and TRBJ2-1, with a tentative D call TRBD2 (7 bases). Germline V gives CDR1 SGHTA, CDR2 FQGNSA. The CDR3 covers 15 residues. With 5 bases removed from V and 5 bases from J, the gap between germline ends came to 16 bases. CDR3 nucleotide sequence: TGTGCCAGCAGCCAAAGAGGGGGGGTTAACAATGAGCAGTTCTTC. Its protein product is CASSQRGGVNNEQFF. The complete variable domain, with remaining parts taken from reference TRBV7-2 and TRBJ2-1, reads GAGVSQSPSNKVTEKGKDVELRCDPISGHTALYWYRQSLGQGLEFLIYFQGNSAPDKSGLPSDRFSAERTGGSVSTLTIQRTQQEDSAVYLCASSQRGGVNNEQFFGPGTRLTVL.

This clone has just a few counts. CDR3 sequence (DNA): TGTGCCTGGAGTGTACGGACAGGGTGGGATGAGCAGTTCTTC. Its protein is CAWSVRTGWDEQFF. The J gene is TRBJ2-1, the V gene TRBV30, with 8 nucleotides matching TRBD1. Germline CDR1 is GTSNPN and CDR2 is SVGIG (reference sequence). V shed 0 bases, J shed 8 bases, and the junction held 6 bases outside the gene matches. The CDR3 sequence is 14 residues long.

This clone has just a few counts. The chain employs TRBV6-6 and TRBJ1-1; D perhaps matches TRBD1 (6 bases). The CDR3 extends over 13 amino acids. With 8 bases removed from V and 5 bases from J, the gap between germline ends came to 15 bases. In germline, CDR1 is MNHNY, CDR2 SVGAGI (reference sequence). CDR3 sequence (DNA): TGTGCCAGCCTCCCCGGGGGCCGAACTGAAGCTTTCTTT. Protein sequence: CASLPGGRTEAFF.

The chain joins TRBV27 to TRBJ1-6; no firm D call. This CDR3 has 14 residues. V lost 3 bases to trimming and J lost 6 bases, with 9 bases between them. The germline gives CDR1 MNHEY, CDR2 SMNVEV (reference sequence). Here the CDR3 reads CASSFRISNSPLHF. CDR3 sequence (DNA): TGTGCCAGCAGTTTTCGGATATCTAATTCACCCCTCCACTTT.

This clone appeared once. The J gene is TRBJ1-1, the V gene TRBV30, with 7 nucleotides matching TRBD1. The CDR3 totals 13 residues. The V segment lost 5 bases and the J segment 1 base; nucleotides outside the gene matches: 4. Looked up from germline, CDR1 is GTSNPN and CDR2 is SVGIG (reference sequence). The CDR3 spells CAWDRVENTEAFF. DNA for the CDR3: TGTGCCTGGGACAGGGTGGAGAACACTGAAGCTTTCTTT.

J is TRBJ2-7 and V is TRBV5-1; D unresolved. Per the germline V gene, CDR1 is SGHRS and CDR2 is YFSETQ. Trimming removed 0 bases at V and 0 bases at J, with 10 bases between. CDR3 length: 15 amino acids. This CDR3 reads CASSLGTASSYEQYF. The CDR3 coding sequence is TGCGCCAGCAGCTTGGGGACCGCGTCCTCCTACGAGCAGTACTTC.

This clone was detected once. The chain combines TRBV29-1 with TRBJ2-5; D remains unclear. Trimming left V 3 bases short and J 7 bases short, with 12 bases between. CDR3 length equals 12 residues. Germline CDR1 reads SQVTM; CDR2 reads ANQGSEA. The CDR3, as DNA: TGCAGCGTTGAGTTGGCCCAGCGGACCCAGTACTTC. Translation gives CSVELAQRTQYF.

To note about this clone: Other DNA sequences in the same sample also yield this CDR3. The V gene is TRBV29-1, the J gene TRBJ1-1; D gene unclear. Between the trimmed V and J ends, which lost 1 base and 0 bases, there was a span of 6 bases. The CDR3 is made up of 13 amino acids. Germline lookup yields CDR1 SQVTM and CDR2 ANQGSEA. The DNA for the CDR3 is TGCAGCGTTGAAGGGGTTATGAACACTGAAGCTTTCTTT. It yields the protein CSVEGVMNTEAFF.

The sample holds one count of this clone. The genes are TRBV5-6 and TRBJ1-4; D perhaps matches TRBD1 (5 bases). V gave up 2 bases and J gave up 10 bases, with 15 bases separating them. CDR1 is SGHDT, CDR2 YYEEEE, per germline. The CDR3 loop spans 14 amino acids. The CDR3 loop is CASSFEGDEGKLFF. The CDR3 DNA sequence: TGTGCCAGCAGCTTCGAAGGGGATGAGGGAAAACTGTTTTTT.

The chain carries TRBV19 and TRBJ1-2; 10 positions match TRBD1. Germline assignment: CDR1 LNHDA and CDR2 SQIVND (reference sequence). This CDR3 is built from 15 residues. Trimming cost V 5 bases and J 10 bases; bases outside gene matches: 13. CDR3 sequence reads: CASSPSLGQGNVYTF. CDR3 sequence (DNA): TGTGCCAGTAGTCCTTCCTTGGGACAGGGGAATGTCTACACCTTC.

As DNA, the CDR3 is TGTGCCAGCAGCCCACGACTAGCATCTTACAATGAGCAGTTCTTC. Translation gives CASSPRLASYNEQFF. The V and J genes are TRBV7-8 and TRBJ2-1, with TRBD2 identical over 7 bases. Per germline, CDR1 SGHVS and CDR2 FQNEAQ. This CDR3 contains 15 residues. Trimming at V came to 5 bases and at J to 4 bases, leaving 8 bases not matched to a gene.

The chain carries TRBV30 and TRBJ1-6; 10 bases align to TRBD1. Trimming removed 3 bases from V and 9 bases from J; junction bases left unmatched: 5. The CDR3 is 14 residues long. The germline gives CDR1 GTSNPN, CDR2 SVGIG (reference sequence). The CDR3 region has the DNA TGTGCCTGGAGGGGACAGGGGTTAAGTTCACCCCTCCACTTT. Translating gives CAWRGQGLSSPLHF.

The J gene is TRBJ2-4, the V gene TRBV7-2, with D possibly TRBD1 on 5 matching bases. Trimming pared 2 bases from V and 8 bases from J, leaving 13 bases between. In germline, CDR1 is SGHTA, CDR2 FQGNSA. The CDR3 is 14 residues long. CDR3 nucleotides: TGTGCCAGCAGCTTACAGGGTATTGGGGACATTCAGTACTTC. Translating it yields CASSLQGIGDIQYF.

This clone was found many times. The V and J genes are TRBV6-1 and TRBJ2-4; 7 bases fit TRBD1. V trimming: 10 bases; J trimming: 8 bases; junction bases outside the gene matches: 8. CDR1 is MNHNS and CDR2 is SASEGT in the germline V gene. This CDR3 is 12 amino acids long. As DNA, the CDR3 is TGTGCCACAGGACAGGTGGGGGACATTCAGTACTTC. Residues: CATGQVGDIQYF.

This clone was seen a handful of times. The rearrangement links TRBV27 to TRBJ2-1; 8 nucleotides line up with TRBD1. The CDR3 is 13 amino acids. In germline, CDR1 is MNHEY, CDR2 SMNVEV (reference sequence). The trim removed 8 bases at V and 6 bases at J, leaving 6 bases unmatched. The CDR3 sequence is CASSGTGANEQFF. As DNA, the CDR3 is TGTGCCAGCTCCGGGACAGGAGCCAATGAGCAGTTCTTC.

A remark on this clone: This sample includes further DNA sequences coding for the same CDR3. The chain employs TRBV20-1 and TRBJ2-5; no reliable D call. V was cut by 3 bases and J by 5 bases, with 7 bases left in between. CDR3 length equals 11 residues. Germline assignment: CDR1 DFQATT and CDR2 SNEGSKA (reference sequence). CDR3: CSASKGETQYF. The DNA of the CDR3 is TGCAGTGCTAGCAAAGGGGAGACCCAGTACTTC.

J is TRBJ2-1 and V is TRBV14; no reliable D call. Germline CDR1 SGHDN, CDR2 FVKESK. The CDR3 spans 14 residues. Trimming cost V 0 bases and J 3 bases, with 6 bases left between them. For the CDR3, the DNA is TGTGCCAGCAGCCAAGATTACGGCTACAATGAGCAGTTCTTC. Its translation: CASSQDYGYNEQFF.

This clone was seen more than once but under ten times. This sequence joins TRBV14 and TRBJ2-2; TRBD1 agrees at 10 bases. The J segment lost 5 bases and the V segment lost 8 bases, leaving 2 bases of the junction unmatched. The V gene's germline CDR1 is SGHDN and CDR2 FVKESK. CDR3 length: 13 residues. CDR3 bases: TGTGCCAGCCGGGACAGGGGAACCGGGGAGCTGTTTTTT. Protein product: CASRDRGTGELFF.